What follows are 27 T cell receptor beta chains derived from one specimen sequenced in a study of blood T cells in healthy people across ages (dated by TCRdb to 2014 to 2015). The library was built by means of 5' RACE. Sequencing was carried out with an Illumina HiSeq 2500. The second PCR ran for roughly 7 to 11 cycles and used a J-beta primer mix along with a sample-barcoded 5' primer. The public reads were run again by TCRdb, first through fastp at Q25 and then through MiXCR, and only productive beta chains were kept. CDR3 protein duplicates are merged, each entry listing the most common genes and DNA. Counted in this sample were more than 650,000 distinct CDR3 sequences; about a fifth of them appeared once. The ten most abundant clones make up around a fifth of the sample. Sample: blood. The source of these receptors is a man between 65 and 79 years old in good health.

The chain is built from TRBV7-9 and TRBJ1-1; possibly TRBD1 for D (5 bases). V shed 1 base and J shed 3 bases, with 6 bases lying between them. The CDR3 spans 13 residues. CDR1 is SEHNR and CDR2 is FQNEAQ in the germline V gene (reference sequence). Written as DNA, the CDR3 is TGTGCCAGCAGCTTAGTGACAGACACTGAAGCTTTCTTT. This sequence encodes CASSLVTDTEAFF.

This sequence joins TRBV29-1 and TRBJ2-6; TRBD1 matches at 7 bases. Germline V lookup: CDR1 SQVTM, CDR2 ANQGSEA. This CDR3 is built from 13 residues. Unmatched junction bases numbered 1, after V lost 6 bases and J lost 2 bases. CDR3 nucleotides: TGCAGCGTGCAGGGGGCTGGGGCCAACGTCCTGACTTTC. Amino acid sequence: CSVQGAGANVLTF. The complete variable domain, with remaining parts taken from reference TRBV29-1 and TRBJ2-6, reads SAVISQKPSRDICQRGTSLTIQCQVDSQVTMMFWYRQQPGQSLTLIATANQGSEATYESGFVIDKFPISRPNLTFSTLTVSNMSPEDSSIYLCSVQGAGANVLTFGAGSRLTVL.

The J gene is TRBJ2-5, the V gene TRBV2; D possibly corresponds to TRBD2 (5 bases). Germline V gene sequence: CDR1 SNHLY, CDR2 FYNNEI. V dropped 7 bases and J dropped 4 bases, with 16 bases sitting between them. This CDR3 spans 14 amino acids. In DNA form, the CDR3 reads TGTGCCAGCATGACCGCCCGGGGTAGAGAGACCCAGTACTTC. Its protein is CASMTARGRETQYF.

In its sample, this clonotype was seen many times. The chain recombines TRBV29-1 with TRBJ2-3, with unresolved D. Germline V gene sequence: CDR1 SQVTM, CDR2 ANQGSEA. V shed 2 bases and J shed 2 bases, with 11 bases lying between them. The CDR3 covers 14 residues. The CDR3 DNA reads as TGCAGCGTTGAACAGACCACGGCCACAGATACGCAGTATTTT. It specifies CSVEQTTATDTQYF.

This clonotype was seen more than once but under ten times. This rearrangement joins TRBV7-9 to TRBJ1-5, with D unresolved. The CDR3 consists of 12 residues. Looked up from germline, CDR1 is SEHNR and CDR2 is FQNEAQ (reference sequence). Trimming left V 0 bases short and J 6 bases short, with 3 bases between. The DNA of the CDR3 is TGTGCCAGCAGCTTAGCGGCTCAGCCCCAGCATTTT. The encoded protein is CASSLAAQPQHF.

The chain employs TRBV29-1 and TRBJ1-2; D is unclear. The CDR3 is made up of 11 amino acids. The germline V gene encodes CDR1 SQVTM and CDR2 ANQGSEA. V shed 4 bases and J shed 5 bases, with 8 bases lying between them. The CDR3 DNA reads TGCAGCGTTGTAGGGCGGTATGGCTACACCTTC. This encodes CSVVGRYGYTF.

This clonotype was recorded a few times. The V call is TRBV12-3 or TRBV12-4, the J call TRBJ2-4; D is possibly TRBD1 (6 bases). Deletions cut 7 bases from V and 15 bases from J, with 22 bases between. The CDR3 is 13 amino acids. The CDR3 DNA sequence: TGTGCCAGCACCGTAAACAGGGATCTAGCTCGGTACTTC. Translating it yields CASTVNRDLARYF.

V gene TRBV7-9 combines with J gene TRBJ2-5, with 8 bases aligning to TRBD1. The J call may be in error: the DNA end matches TRBJ2-7 better. This CDR3 has 15 residues. From germline, CDR1 is SEHNR and CDR2 FQNEAQ (reference sequence). Here the CDR3 DNA reads TGTGCCAGCAGCTCAACCTACAGGGGGACCTACGAGCAGTACTTC. Its protein is CASSSTYRGTYEQYF.

This clonotype was seen a few times. The chain combines TRBV4-3 with TRBJ2-2; D gene uncertain. Germline lookup yields CDR1 LGHNA and CDR2 YSLEER. Trimming left V 1 base short and J 7 bases short, with 10 bases between. The length of the CDR3 is 14 residues. The CDR3 DNA is TGCGCCAGCAGCCAAGTAGTGGGGATCGGGGAGCTGTTTTTT. Protein sequence: CASSQVVGIGELFF.

This clonotype was observed a handful of times. J is TRBJ2-6 and V is TRBV6-5; D may match TRBD1 or TRBD2 (5 bases each). Germline V gene sequence: CDR1 MNHEY, CDR2 SVGAGI. Trimming stripped 2 bases from V and 0 bases from J, with 14 bases between. There are 18 residues in the CDR3. CDR3 amino acids: CASSYASGLNSGANVLTF. As DNA, the CDR3 is TGTGCCAGCAGTTACGCGTCGGGGCTAAACTCTGGGGCCAACGTCCTGACTTTC.

The gene calls are TRBV7-9 and TRBJ1-2; TRBD1 aligns across 10 bases. The CDR3 covers 15 residues. Per germline, CDR1 SEHNR and CDR2 FQNEAQ (reference sequence). V trimming: 5 bases; J trimming: 4 bases; junction bases outside the gene matches: 7. CDR3 sequence reads: CASSVGQGRVYGYTF. The CDR3 DNA reads as TGTGCCAGCAGCGTGGGACAGGGGAGGGTCTATGGCTACACCTTC.

In its sample, this clonotype was seen many times. The chain couples TRBV7-2 to TRBJ2-7; 13 bases are a match to TRBD2. The CDR3 contains 15 residues. The V gene's germline CDR1 is SGHTA and CDR2 FQGNSA. The ends lost 5 bases at V and 5 bases at J; junction bases unmatched: 6. The DNA for the CDR3 is TGTGCCAGCAGCCCCACTAGCGGGAGGGTGGACGAGCAGTACTTC. Translating gives CASSPTSGRVDEQYF.

In this sample, this clonotype turned up once. The V and J genes are TRBV20-1 and TRBJ2-1; 9 bases are a match to TRBD1. J was trimmed by 7 bases and V by 6 bases; bases with no gene match: 13. Germline-derived CDR1 and CDR2 are DFQATT and SNEGSKA (reference sequence). There are 15 residues in the CDR3. This CDR3 reads CSATDRGVGVNEQFF. CDR3 bases: TGCAGTGCAACTGACAGGGGGGTGGGTGTAAATGAGCAGTTCTTC.

The chain couples TRBV12-3 or TRBV12-4 to TRBJ2-6; D remains unclear. V lost 2 bases and J lost 9, with 8 bases in between. The CDR3 runs to 13 residues. In DNA, the CDR3 is TGTGCCAGCAGTTTAACCTACCTCAACGTCCTGACTTTC. It is translated as CASSLTYLNVLTF.

There are a few counts of this clonotype. V gene TRBV6-5 combines with J gene TRBJ1-4; a weak D match, TRBD1 (5 bases). V was pared by 4 bases and J by 0 bases, with 9 bases between. Germline V gene lookup returns CDR1 MNHEY and CDR2 SVGAGI. The CDR3 spans 15 residues. The CDR3 region has the DNA TGTGCCAGCAGTTCCTCAGGGCCAACTAATGAAAAACTGTTTTTT. It specifies CASSSSGPTNEKLFF.

The chain links TRBV2 to TRBJ2-3, with D perhaps TRBD1 (5 bases). The germline gives CDR1 SNHLY, CDR2 FYNNEI. The CDR3 has 15 residues. V lost 7 bases and J 0 bases, leaving 14 bases between the germline ends. CDR3 sequence (DNA): TGTGCCAGCACTAGTTGGACATCAAGCACAGATACGCAGTATTTT. It is translated as CASTSWTSSTDTQYF.

This sequence joins TRBV12-3 or TRBV12-4 and TRBJ1-2; D gene uncertain. The CDR3 totals 12 residues. V was trimmed by 5 bases and J by 10 bases, leaving 14 bases between them. In DNA, the CDR3 is TGTGCCAGCAGTGTTACGCAGTGGGACTACACCTTC. This sequence encodes CASSVTQWDYTF.

This chain connects TRBV18 to TRBJ2-1; 7 bases map to TRBD2. The J segment lost 6 bases and the V segment lost 3 bases, leaving 5 bases of the junction unmatched. The CDR3 length is 14 residues. The germline gives CDR1 KGHSH, CDR2 LQKENI. The CDR3 loop is CASSPGTTGNEQFF. The CDR3 DNA reads as TGTGCCAGCTCACCCGGGACTACGGGCAATGAGCAGTTCTTC.

The chain uses TRBV6-1 and TRBJ2-1; 9 positions match TRBD2. This CDR3 has 15 amino acids. CDR1 and CDR2 from the germline V gene are MNHNS and SASEGT. The V segment lost 1 base and the J segment 5 bases; nucleotides outside the gene matches: 3. The CDR3 region is CASSEVAGANNEQFF. CDR3 DNA sequence: TGTGCCAGCAGTGAAGTAGCGGGGGCCAACAATGAGCAGTTCTTC.

The chain links TRBV20-1 to TRBJ2-4; D is unclear. The length of the CDR3 is 14 residues. Per germline, CDR1 DFQATT and CDR2 SNEGSKA (reference sequence). Trimming left V 0 bases short and J 7 bases short, with 13 bases between. The CDR3 loop reads CSARDQDGSNIQYF. CDR3 DNA sequence: TGCAGTGCTAGAGATCAGGACGGGTCCAACATTCAGTACTTC.

In this sample, this clonotype turned up a few times. The rearrangement links TRBV12-3 or TRBV12-4 to TRBJ1-1, with D unclear. The CDR3 runs to 11 residues. Trimming pared 6 bases from V and 9 bases from J, leaving 11 bases between. As DNA, the CDR3 is TGTGCCAGCAGAATAGAAGTGAAAGCTTTCTTT. It specifies CASRIEVKAFF.

The V call is TRBV20-1, the J call TRBJ2-7, with D hard to call. The CDR3 length is 12 residues. The germline gives CDR1 DFQATT, CDR2 SNEGSKA (reference sequence). V was shortened by 5 bases and J by 2 bases, with 10 bases between the two germline ends. The CDR3 here is CSAVDQTYEQYF. The CDR3 DNA is TGCAGTGCTGTAGACCAGACCTACGAGCAGTACTTC.

The rearrangement joins TRBV3-1 to TRBJ1-1; 8 nucleotides agree with TRBD1. Per the germline V gene, CDR1 is LGHDT and CDR2 is YNNKEL (reference sequence). The CDR3 has 12 residues. V lost 3 bases to trimming and J lost 11 bases; unmatched junction nucleotides: 5. The CDR3 protein is CASSQGTGGAFF. CDR3 sequence (DNA): TGTGCCAGCAGCCAGGGCACAGGGGGTGCTTTCTTT.

V usage is TRBV5-6 and J usage is TRBJ2-4; D call uncertain. Trimming stripped 6 bases from V and 6 bases from J, with 16 bases between. The CDR3 has 14 residues. Germline CDR1 SGHDT, CDR2 YYEEEE. Here the CDR3 reads CASTSWNTLNIQYF. The CDR3 nucleotides are TGTGCCAGCACCTCATGGAACACACTAAACATTCAGTACTTC.

The chain joins TRBV28 to TRBJ2-1; D is uncertain. The CDR3 runs to 12 residues. Germline V gene data show CDR1 as MDHEN and CDR2 as SYDVKM. With 5 bases removed from V and 6 bases from J, the gap between germline ends came to 8 bases. CDR3 region: CASSRLINEQFF. The CDR3 DNA sequence: TGTGCCAGCAGTCGGCTTATCAATGAGCAGTTCTTC.

This chain uses TRBV2 with TRBJ1-5; 7 bases map to TRBD1. Germline V lookup: CDR1 SNHLY, CDR2 FYNNEI. CDR3 length equals 15 residues. With 6 bases clipped from V and 2 bases from J, the junction kept 7 bases outside the gene matches. The CDR3 coding sequence is TGTGCCAGCAGAGAGCAGGGGGTGCGCAATCAGCCCCAGCATTTT. It specifies CASREQGVRNQPQHF.

The sample holds a few counts of this clonotype. The chain combines TRBV9 with TRBJ1-2, with D possibly being TRBD1 (6 bases). The CDR3 has 14 amino acids. CDR1 is SGDLS and CDR2 is YYNGEE in the germline V gene. V was shortened by 4 bases and J by 13 bases, with 23 bases between the two germline ends. The chain's CDR3 is CASSSYLGDKICTF. CDR3 nucleotides: TGTGCCAGCAGCTCGTACCTAGGGGACAAGATCTGCACCTTC.